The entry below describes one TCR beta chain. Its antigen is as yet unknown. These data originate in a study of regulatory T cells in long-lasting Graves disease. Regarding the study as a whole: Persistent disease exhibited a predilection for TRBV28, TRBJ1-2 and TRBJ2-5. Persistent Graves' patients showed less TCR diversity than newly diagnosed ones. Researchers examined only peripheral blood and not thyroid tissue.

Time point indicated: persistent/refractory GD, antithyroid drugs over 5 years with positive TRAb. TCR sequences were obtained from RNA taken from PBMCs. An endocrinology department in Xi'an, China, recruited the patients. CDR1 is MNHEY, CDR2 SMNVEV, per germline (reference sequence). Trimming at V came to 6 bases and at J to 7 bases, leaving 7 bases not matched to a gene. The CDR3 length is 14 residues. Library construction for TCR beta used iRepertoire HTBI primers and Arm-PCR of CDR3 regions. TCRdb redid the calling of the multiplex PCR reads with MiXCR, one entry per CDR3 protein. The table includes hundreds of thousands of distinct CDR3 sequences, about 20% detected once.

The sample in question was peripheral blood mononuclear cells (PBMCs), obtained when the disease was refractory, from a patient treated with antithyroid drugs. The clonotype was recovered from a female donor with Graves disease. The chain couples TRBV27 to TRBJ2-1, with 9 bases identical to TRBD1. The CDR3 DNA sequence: TGTGCCAGCAGCCGAGGACAGGGGTTTAATGAGCAGTTCTTC. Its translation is CASSRGQGFNEQFF.